A selection of T cell receptor beta chains follows, all from one sample in a study of blood T cell repertoires in COVID-19. Assay: immunoSEQ multiplex PCR; the TCRdb copy retains only in-frame clones and omits some. The data show 200,000 to 300,000 clones, about 84% seen once. The specimen sequenced was PBMCs or T cells enriched from blood (not recorded which). These receptors came from a woman aged 45 to 65 who had recovered from COVID-19. Each CDR3 is given with its conserved first and last residue. D genes are given only for firm matches. The listing skips clone size in some rows; elsewhere it reads once, few, many or a size class.

D gene	V gene	clone size	J gene	CDR3 protein	CDR3 DNA
TRBD1	TRBV6-5	NA	TRBJ2-7	CATVRTGTNEQYF	TGTGCCACCGTCCGGACAGGAACCAACGAGCAGTACTTC
TRBD1	TRBV6-1	NA	TRBJ1-1	CASSDPGQGMFAEAFF	TGTGCCAGCAGTGACCCGGGACAGGGGATGTTCGCTGAAGCTTTCTTT
TRBD1	TRBV29-1	once	TRBJ2-7	CSVHNGGTGLGEQYF	TGCAGCGTCCACAACGGCGGGACAGGGCTGGGGGAGCAGTACTTC
NA	TRBV6-5	NA	TRBJ1-2	CASTMGPSANYGYTF	TGTGCCAGCACCATGGGGCCATCAGCTAACTATGGCTACACCTTC
TRBD2	TRBV6-5	NA	TRBJ2-7	CASIGGGLSYEQYF	TGTGCCAGCATCGGGGGGGGGCTCTCCTACGAGCAGTACTTC
NA	TRBV5-1	NA	TRBJ1-1	CASSLRGSGTEAFF	TGCGCCAGCAGCTTGCGGGGGAGTGGGACTGAAGCTTTCTTT
TRBD2	TRBV5-1	once	TRBJ2-1	CASRFLAGVQGEQFF	TGCGCCAGCAGATTCCTAGCGGGTGTACAGGGTGAGCAGTTCTTC
NA	TRBV18	NA	TRBJ1-2	CASSSRQSPFDGYTF	TGTGCCAGCTCATCCCGACAGTCCCCTTTCGACGGCTACACCTTC
TRBD1	TRBV7-2	NA	TRBJ2-7	CASSSGQGKFEQYF	TGTGCCAGCAGCTCCGGACAGGGAAAATTTGAGCAGTACTTC
NA	TRBV11-2	NA	TRBJ1-4	CASSLGGGREKLFF	TGTGCCAGCAGCTTAGGAGGGGGACGGGAAAAACTGTTTTTT
NA	TRBV7-2	NA	TRBJ1-4	CASSFNWADEKLFF	TGTGCCAGCAGCTTTAACTGGGCCGACGAAAAACTGTTTTTT
TRBD1	TRBV27	NA	TRBJ1-2	CASSLTGGRNYGYTF	TGTGCCAGCAGTTTGACAGGGGGCCGGAACTATGGCTACACCTTC
NA	TRBV29-1	once	TRBJ1-2	CSVSPAFAAQGYTF	TGCAGCGTGTCCCCAGCGTTCGCGGCTCAGGGCTACACCTTC
NA	TRBV15	once	TRBJ2-2	CATSRDSGTGELFF	TGTGCCACCAGCAGAGATAGCGGCACCGGGGAGCTGTTTTTT
TRBD1	TRBV6-1	NA	TRBJ1-6	CASSDPTGGLGNSPLHF	TGTGCCAGCAGTGATCCGACAGGGGGTCTGGGGAATTCACCCCTCCACTTT
TRBD1	TRBV28	NA	TRBJ1-2	CASGPGGYGYTF	TGTGCCAGCGGCCCAGGGGGTTATGGCTACACCTTC
NA	TRBV15	NA	TRBJ1-5	CATSRNQGNQPQHF	TGTGCCACCAGCAGAAACCAGGGGAATCAGCCCCAGCATTTT